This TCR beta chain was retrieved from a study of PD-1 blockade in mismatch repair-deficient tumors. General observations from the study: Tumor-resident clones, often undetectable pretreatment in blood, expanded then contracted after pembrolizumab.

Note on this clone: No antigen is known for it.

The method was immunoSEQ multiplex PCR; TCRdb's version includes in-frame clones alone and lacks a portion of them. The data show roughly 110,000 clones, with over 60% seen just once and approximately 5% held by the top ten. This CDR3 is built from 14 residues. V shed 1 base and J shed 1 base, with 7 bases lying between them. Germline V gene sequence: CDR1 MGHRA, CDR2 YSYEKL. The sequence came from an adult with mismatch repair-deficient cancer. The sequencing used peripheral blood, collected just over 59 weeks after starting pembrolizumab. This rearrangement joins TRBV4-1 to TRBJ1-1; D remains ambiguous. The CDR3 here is CASSQVSSNTEAFF. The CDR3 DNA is TGCGCCAGCAGCCAAGTGAGCTCGAACACTGAAGCTTTCTTT.